One and the same sample provided the 20 T cell receptor beta chains below, sequenced in a study of cytomegalovirus exposure and HLA in healthy donors (dated by TCRdb to between 2016 and 2019). Preparation of the library involved the immunoSEQ multiplex PCR assay. A mixture of 60 forward primers for TCR Vbeta segments and 13 reverse primers for TCR Jbeta segments was used in the multiplex PCR. TCRdb's version of the immuneACCESS table is confined to in-frame rearrangements and falls short of the full clone set. An unresolved V gene accounts for under half of the shortfall where checked; the remainder is of unknown origin. The table held for this sample gives 75,000 to 85,000 clones. 3% to 4% of the sample lies in the top ten. Sequencing was carried out using PBMCs. These receptors were taken from a man between 18 and 35 years old in good health and CMV-seropositive.

This chain connects TRBV6-1 to TRBJ2-3; possible D gene TRBD2, 5 bases. V lost 4 bases and J lost 2, with 16 bases in between. The CDR3 spans 16 residues. Germline CDR1 and CDR2: MNHNS and SASEGT. This chain's CDR3 is CASSATGSIVTDTQYF. CDR3 in DNA: TGTGCCAGCAGTGCTACGGGATCCATTGTCACAGATACGCAGTATTTT.

The rearrangement links TRBV4-2 to TRBJ1-3, with D possibly being TRBD1 (5 bases). The germline V gene has CDR1 LGHNA and CDR2 YNFKEQ. Trimming took 1 base from V and 0 from J, leaving 7 bases between them. This CDR3 comprises 15 residues. The CDR3 region has the DNA TGTGCCAGCAGCCAAGGACAGAGCTCTGGAAACACCATATATTTT. Protein product: CASSQGQSSGNTIYF.

V is TRBV30 and J is TRBJ2-7, with D perhaps matching TRBD2 (7 bases). CDR1 GTSNPN and CDR2 SVGIG come from the germline V gene (reference sequence). V was trimmed by 0 bases and J by 5 bases, leaving 11 bases between them. The CDR3 contains 13 residues. CDR3 in DNA: TGTGCCTGGAGTGTCGGGGGGCTTAACGAGCAGTACTTC. Protein product: CAWSVGGLNEQYF.

V and J are TRBV6-1 and TRBJ1-2, with D possibly TRBD1 on 5 matching bases. The germline gives CDR1 MNHNS, CDR2 SASEGT. The CDR3 loop spans 13 amino acids. The V end lost 0 bases, the J end lost 4 bases, and 6 bases lay between the germline ends. The CDR3 DNA reads TGTGCCAGCAGTGAAGCCAGGGTCTATGGCTACACCTTC. Protein product: CASSEARVYGYTF.

The V and J genes are TRBV7-8 and TRBJ1-2; D perhaps matches TRBD1 (6 bases). The CDR3 runs to 14 residues. Germline CDR1 SGHVS, CDR2 FQNEAQ. V lost 5 bases, J lost 2 bases, and 12 bases lay in between. The CDR3: CASSHWTENYGYTF. The CDR3 bases are TGTGCCAGCAGCCACTGGACAGAGAACTATGGCTACACCTTC.

The chain uses TRBV19 and TRBJ2-1, with TRBD1 matching over 9 bases. The germline gives CDR1 LNHDA, CDR2 SQIVND (reference sequence). The V segment lost 7 bases and the J segment 2 bases; nucleotides outside the gene matches: 9. CDR3 length equals 16 residues. CDR3 residues: CASIATGGIAYNEQFF. The CDR3 region has the DNA TGTGCCAGTATTGCGACAGGGGGAATCGCCTACAATGAGCAGTTCTTC.

The chain uses TRBV19 and TRBJ2-3; 9 positions agree with TRBD2. CDR1 is LNHDA, CDR2 SQIVND, per germline (reference sequence). CDR3 length equals 16 residues. With V trimmed by 6 bases and J by 6 bases, 13 bases remained unmatched. DNA for the CDR3: TGTGCCAGTAGGCCCCGCGGGGGGGGACCTCCGGATACGCAGTATTTT. It encodes CASRPRGGGPPDTQYF.

This sequence joins TRBV28 and TRBJ1-5; 7 bases map to TRBD1. The CDR3 runs 15 residues. The V segment lost 2 bases and the J segment 7 bases; nucleotides outside the gene matches: 8. Germline CDR1 MDHEN, CDR2 SYDVKM. This chain's CDR3 is CASSLNRGPSQPQHF. CDR3 coding DNA: TGTGCCAGCAGTTTAAACAGGGGACCCTCACAGCCCCAGCATTTT.

J is TRBJ2-3 and V is TRBV5-4; 8 nucleotides align to TRBD1. Germline assignment: CDR1 SGHNT and CDR2 YYREEE (reference sequence). Trimming took 4 bases from V and 0 from J; bases not matched to a gene: 16. The CDR3 contains 19 residues. Written as DNA, the CDR3 is TGTGCCAGCAGCCCGGGACAGGTGATCATACCCCCTAGCACAGATACGCAGTATTTT. Translating it yields CASSPGQVIIPPSTDTQYF.

The chain joins TRBV5-1 to TRBJ1-4; D ambiguous. Germline-derived CDR1 and CDR2 are SGHRS and YFSETQ. The CDR3 covers 14 residues. V lost 1 base and J lost 6, with 10 bases in between. CDR3 amino acids: CASSLLSSDEKLFF. In DNA, the CDR3 is TGCGCCAGCAGCTTGTTAAGCTCGGATGAAAAACTGTTTTTT. The full variable domain, with the rest looked up from reference TRBV5-1 and TRBJ1-4, is KAGVTQTPRYLIKTRGQQVTLSCSPISGHRSVSWYQQTPGQGLQFLFEYFSETQRNKGNFPGRFSGRQFSNSRSEMNVSTLELGDSALYLCASSLLSSDEKLFFGSGTQLSVL.

The chain joins TRBV6-1 to TRBJ1-2; 11 bases map to TRBD1. Germline V CDR1 and CDR2: MNHNS, SASEGT. This CDR3 comprises 13 residues. The V gene end was trimmed by 11 bases and the J gene end by 3 bases; junction bases not matched to a gene: 5. The CDR3 nucleotides read TGTGCCCTTAGGGACAGGGGGGACTATGGCTACACCTTC. It codes for CALRDRGDYGYTF.

The chain uses TRBV6-6 and TRBJ2-7; 10 bases are shared with TRBD1. The CDR3 covers 15 residues. Germline trimming cut 5 bases from V and 5 bases from J; bases unmatched to any gene: 9. CDR1 is MNHNY and CDR2 is SVGAGI in the germline V gene (reference sequence). CDR3 sequence: CASSDPGTGDHEQYF. As DNA, the CDR3 is TGTGCCAGCAGTGACCCCGGGACAGGGGACCACGAGCAGTACTTC.

The gene calls are TRBV19 and TRBJ1-1; D remains unclear. Trimming took 3 bases from V and 11 from J, leaving 10 bases between them. Per the germline V gene, CDR1 is LNHDA and CDR2 is SQIVND (reference sequence). CDR3 size: 11 residues. Written as DNA, the CDR3 is TGTGCCAGTAGTATTGAGACATGGGCTTTCTTT. Protein: CASSIETWAFF. The variable domain in full, completed from reference TRBV19 and TRBJ1-1, reads DGGITQSPKYLFRKEGQNVTLSCEQNLNHDAMYWYRQDPGQGLRLIYYSQIVNDFQKGDIAEGYSVSREKKESFPLTVTSAQKNPTAFYLCASSIETWAFFGQGTRLTVV.

The V and J genes are TRBV15 and TRBJ2-5; TRBD1 matches 10 bases. V gave up 3 bases and J gave up 7 bases; unmatched junction bases: 8. CDR1 and CDR2 from the germline V gene are LNHNV and YYDKDF (reference sequence). The length of the CDR3 is 15 residues. The chain's CDR3 is CATSRDRGSPGTQYF. The CDR3 coding sequence is TGTGCCACCAGCAGGGACAGGGGGTCCCCGGGGACCCAGTACTTC.

The chain has TRBV30 and TRBJ1-1; 7 bases are a match to TRBD1. CDR3 length: 13 residues. Germline CDR1 is GTSNPN and CDR2 is SVGIG (reference sequence). After removal of 3 bases from V and 1 base from J, the junction contained 2 bases not matched to a gene. The CDR3 region is CAWRRTGNTEAFF. DNA for the CDR3: TGTGCCTGGAGAAGGACAGGGAACACTGAAGCTTTCTTT.

This sequence joins TRBV25-1 and TRBJ2-7; 11 nucleotides line up with TRBD2. Germline V gene lookup returns CDR1 MGHDK and CDR2 SYGVNS. The CDR3 is 15 residues long. The V segment lost 3 bases and the J segment 7 bases; nucleotides outside the gene matches: 8. CDR3 residues: CASSDVLAGVPEQYF. The CDR3 bases are TGTGCCAGCAGTGATGTACTAGCGGGAGTTCCAGAGCAGTACTTC.

The chain is built from TRBV30 and TRBJ1-2; D remains ambiguous. The germline V and J ends were trimmed by 2 bases and 3 bases, with 10 bases remaining between them. The CDR3 extends over 13 amino acids. Per the germline V gene, CDR1 is GTSNPN and CDR2 is SVGIG (reference sequence). In nucleotides, the CDR3 is TGTGCCTGGAGTCTCATAGAGGACTATGGCTACACCTTC. Translation: CAWSLIEDYGYTF.

The rearrangement uses TRBV5-1 and TRBJ2-3; 11 bases line up with TRBD2. Trimming cost V 0 bases and J 4 bases; bases outside gene matches: 4. The length of the CDR3 is 16 residues. Germline CDR1 and CDR2: SGHRS and YFSETQ. The CDR3 nucleotides are TGCGCCAGCAGCTTGGGACTAGCGGGGATCTCAGATACGCAGTATTTT. Its protein is CASSLGLAGISDTQYF.

The chain links TRBV4-2 to TRBJ1-1; D gene uncertain. The germline V gene has CDR1 LGHNA and CDR2 YNFKEQ. Between the trimmed V and J ends, which lost 2 bases and 1 base, there was a span of 20 bases. There are 18 residues in the CDR3. The CDR3 is CASSQLGLGLKRNTEAFF. As DNA, the CDR3 is TGTGCCAGCAGCCAATTAGGGCTCGGACTAAAAAGGAACACTGAAGCTTTCTTT.

The chain combines TRBV6-5 with TRBJ2-7; 7 bases line up with TRBD1. Trimming cost V 5 bases and J 2 bases; bases outside gene matches: 6. The CDR3 runs 14 residues. CDR1 is MNHEY and CDR2 is SVGAGI in the germline V gene. CDR3 residues: CASSRDSGTYEQYF. CDR3 coding DNA: TGTGCCAGCAGTCGGGACAGCGGTACCTACGAGCAGTACTTC.